This T cell receptor (beta chain) emerged from a study of cytomegalovirus exposure and HLA in healthy donors. 60 Vbeta and 13 Jbeta primers were used in PCR. The table came from immunoSEQ multiplex PCR; TCRdb's copy has only in-frame clones and leaves some out. The table includes about 140,000 clones, about 80% detected once. Study findings and constraints: Later examination showed HLA-associated TCR beta chains had greater clonal expansion than equally common others. Fewer N-insertions than the approximately 700-donor mean were reportedly shown by an Asian-associated ancestry cluster in a later analysis.

Germline V gene sequence: CDR1 MNHNS, CDR2 SASEGT. The CDR3 runs to 14 residues. Trimming left V 6 bases short and J 2 bases short, with 12 bases between. About this clone: Its antigen is unknown.

The sequencing input was PBMCs. The TCR was taken from a man under 40 in good health and CMV-seropositive. The chain is built from TRBV6-1 and TRBJ2-3; perhaps TRBD2 as D (6 bases). The CDR3 coding sequence is TGTGCCAGCAGAGGCGGGGCCGACACAGATACGCAGTATTTT. Translated: CASRGGADTDTQYF.